This T cell receptor (beta chain) stems from a study of OX40 agonist ivuxolimab in advanced cancers. Study at large: A diagnosis of hepatocellular carcinoma, melanoma, renal cell or head and neck cancer was present in dose-escalation patients. Having had anti-PD-1, anti-PD-L1 or anti-CTLA-4 therapy before was allowed, and over 35% had some.

In the case of this clone: No antigen is known for it.

The study's findings and limits: Clonal expansion by week 6 occurred in CD4+ and CD8+ blood T cells (at 0.1 to 3.0 mg/kg).

This CDR3 is 15 amino acids long. V was clipped by 1 base and J by 5 bases; unmatched bases: 6. From germline, CDR1 is SGHRS and CDR2 YFSETQ. Sequencing was performed with immunoSEQ multiplex PCR; in TCRdb, only in-frame clones are kept and a portion is missing. This sample has about 98,000 clones, with around 88% found just once. Sequencing was performed on CD4+ or CD8+ T cells sorted from blood, taken in a trial of the OX40 agonist ivuxolimab. The V call is TRBV5-1, the J call TRBJ1-2, with TRBD1 matching over 9 bases. This clonotype originated in an adult with an advanced solid tumor such as melanoma, head and neck, liver or kidney cancer. CDR3 residues: CASSLLQGAPYGYTF. For the CDR3, the DNA is TGCGCCAGCAGCTTGTTACAGGGGGCGCCTTATGGCTACACCTTC.